The rows below give T cell receptor beta chains drawn from one sample of a study of beta chain features in type 1 diabetes. Produced via immunoSEQ multiplex PCR; TCRdb's table is partial and in-frame only. The repertoire consists of a few hundred thousand clones, with approximately 25% occurring once and the leading ten covering approximately 0.011%. The sequencing input was naive CD4+ T cells from blood. Receptor source: a woman aged 25 to 39 with type 1 diabetes. The conserved cysteine and the conserved F or W are not part of the CDR3 here. The order of the fields is clone size, V gene, J gene, CDR3 protein. Size values are once, few and many counts, or a class for expanded clones, and some rows have none.

NA,TRBV2,TRBJ1-2,ASSENLGARDT
few,TRBV7-9,TRBJ2-6,ASSSGPSGANVLT
few,TRBV9,TRBJ2-3,ASSVVADTQY
NA,TRBV27,TRBJ2-3,ASSFPEADTQY
few,TRBV27,TRBJ2-1,ASSFSRKQF
few,TRBV9,TRBJ2-1,ASSVGGTGGAYYNEQF
few,TRBV18,TRBJ2-1,ASSPPWKRGRDEQF
NA,TRBV5-1,TRBJ2-7,ASSNYRAPMYEQY
NA,TRBV29-1,TRBJ2-1,SVPVWQREDNEQF
NA,TRBV2,TRBJ2-3,ASRDLAYGTDTQY
few,TRBV29-1,TRBJ2-3,SVARDSRGLDTQY
few,TRBV7-9,TRBJ2-7,ASRRMEGDTYEQY
NA,TRBV4-1,TRBJ1-1,ASSLLGRGVDHVAF
NA,TRBV30,TRBJ1-4,AWGDGTGNEKLF
NA,TRBV11-1,TRBJ2-3,ASSLLAGGTDTQY
once,TRBV7-9,TRBJ2-3,ASSLASGTVGTDTQY
few,TRBV7-2,TRBJ2-5,ASSLGHRGIETQY
few,TRBV29-1,TRBJ2-1,SVSRLRETRRNNEQF
NA,TRBV2,TRBJ2-5,ASSDRAVQETQY
NA,TRBV7-2,TRBJ1-5,ASSPPGNQPQH
NA,TRBV5-1,TRBJ1-5,ASSSYGGSNQPQH
NA,TRBV4-1,TRBJ2-7,ASSRDRGEQY
few,TRBV30,TRBJ2-7,AWSPRAGEQY
few,TRBV2,TRBJ1-2,ASSERRTGRGYT
few,TRBV28,TRBJ2-7,ASSSLAGGPYEQY
NA,TRBV7-9,TRBJ1-1,ASSRTAMNTEAF
NA,TRBV7-9,TRBJ2-7,ASRTARGGEQY
NA,TRBV6-5,TRBJ1-2,ASSYSGQNYGYT
NA,TRBV11-2,TRBJ2-1,ASRLLGARTYNEQF
few,TRBV9,TRBJ1-1,ASSVATGTEAF
few,TRBV7-9,TRBJ2-2,ASSRLMAAGVRTGELF
few,TRBV4-1,TRBJ2-7,ASSQGLAGGLVSYEQY
NA,TRBV7-8,TRBJ1-5,ASRNSGEGQPQH
NA,TRBV7-2,TRBJ2-7,ASSLTKAYEQY
NA,TRBV7-2,TRBJ2-5,ASSLVVAEQETQY
few,TRBV20-1,TRBJ2-7,SADRDYEQY
NA,TRBV29-1,TRBJ1-1,STQRQGDTEAF
few,TRBV7-9,TRBJ2-7,ASSTMSSYEQY
few,TRBV30,TRBJ1-1,AWSALDRGNTEAF
NA,TRBV19,TRBJ2-1,ASASTGGHEQF
few,TRBV6-5,TRBJ2-5,ASSKLQETQY
NA,TRBV5-1,TRBJ2-1,ASSLDQGNEDEQF
few,TRBV18,TRBJ1-2,ASSPGQVYYGYT
few,TRBV15,TRBJ2-3,ATRTTATDTQY
NA,TRBV6-5,TRBJ2-7,ASSPAGTDYEQY
few,TRBV28,TRBJ2-7,ASSSWTSGSTFEQY
NA,TRBV4-1,TRBJ2-5,ASSQDEVGSAGY
NA,TRBV18,TRBJ2-1,ASSPRLADNEQF
NA,TRBV4-1,TRBJ2-1,ASSQDRVEQF
NA,TRBV28,TRBJ2-7,ASSSPGLAGHEQY
NA,TRBV9,TRBJ2-1,ASSGLAARDNEQF
NA,TRBV29-1,TRBJ2-7,SVGRTGLGEQY
NA,TRBV6-5,TRBJ2-1,ASSYSRGTRQF
NA,TRBV23-1,TRBJ1-2,ASSPGGDGYT
few,TRBV7-9,TRBJ1-4,ASSLRGTHEKLF
NA,TRBV19,TRBJ2-1,ASSITQGRDEQF